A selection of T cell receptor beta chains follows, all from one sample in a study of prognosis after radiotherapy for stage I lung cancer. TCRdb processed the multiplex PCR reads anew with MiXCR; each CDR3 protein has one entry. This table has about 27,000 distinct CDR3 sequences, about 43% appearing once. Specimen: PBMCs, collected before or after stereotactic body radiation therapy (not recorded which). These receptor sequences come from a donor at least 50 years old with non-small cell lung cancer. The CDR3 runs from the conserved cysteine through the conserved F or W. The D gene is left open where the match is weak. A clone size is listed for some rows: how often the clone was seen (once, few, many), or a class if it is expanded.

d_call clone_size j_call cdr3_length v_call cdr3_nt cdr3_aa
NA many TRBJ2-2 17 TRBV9 TGTGCCAGCAGCGACCCCCGGGCTCCCCAATTGGCCGGGGAGCTGTTTTTT CASSDPRAPQLAGELFF
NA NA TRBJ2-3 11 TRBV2 TGTGCCAGCAGTGAAATAGATACGCAGTATTTT CASSEIDTQYF
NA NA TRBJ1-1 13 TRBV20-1 TGCAGTGCTAGGGTACAGGTTGACACTGAAGCTTTCTTT CSARVQVDTEAFF
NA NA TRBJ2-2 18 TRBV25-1 TGTGCCAGCAGTGAGTGGATGCTAGGATGGCAGAACACCGGGGAGCTGTTTTTT CASSEWMLGWQNTGELFF
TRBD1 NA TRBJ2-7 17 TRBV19 TGTGCCATTAGTCCTGGCTCTGGACAGGAAAGCTCCTACGAGCAGTACTTC CAISPGSGQESSYEQYF
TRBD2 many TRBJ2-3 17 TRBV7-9 TGTGCCAGCAGCTTAGTCGCCGGGACTAGGTTGACAGATACGCAGTATTTT CASSLVAGTRLTDTQYF
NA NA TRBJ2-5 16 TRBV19 TGTGCCAGTAGTATCAGGATCGGCCCCGACGGAGAGACCCAGTACTTC CASSIRIGPDGETQYF
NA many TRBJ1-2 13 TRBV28 TGTGCCAGCAGTTTAACGGGGGGGAGCGGCTACACCTTC CASSLTGGSGYTF
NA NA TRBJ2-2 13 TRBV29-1 TGCAGCGTCGAGGCGATGGTGGCCGGGGAGCTGTTTTTT CSVEAMVAGELFF
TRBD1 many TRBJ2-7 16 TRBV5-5 TGTGCCAGCAGCCCGTCCTCGGGACAGGCCAAGTACGAGCAGTACTTC CASSPSSGQAKYEQYF
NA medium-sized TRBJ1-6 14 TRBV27 TGTGCCAGCAGTTTACAGACGGGTAATTCACCCCTCCACTTT CASSLQTGNSPLHF
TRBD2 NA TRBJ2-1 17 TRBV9 TGTGCCAGCAGCACACCTAGCGGGAGCTCACCTGGGAATGAGCAGTTCTTC CASSTPSGSSPGNEQFF
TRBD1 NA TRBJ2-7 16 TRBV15 TGTGCCACCAGCAGGGAAACCGGGACAGGGGCCTACGATCAGTACTTC CATSRETGTGAYDQYF
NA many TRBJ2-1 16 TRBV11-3 TGTGCCAGCAGCTTAGGGGCAGGCGTCATGGGCAATGAGCAGTTCTTC CASSLGAGVMGNEQFF
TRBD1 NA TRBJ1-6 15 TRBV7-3 TGTGCCAGCAGCGTAACAGGGGAAACCTCCTCACCCCTCCACTTT CASSVTGETSSPLHF
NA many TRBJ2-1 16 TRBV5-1 TGCGCCAGCAGCTCCATCAGGGGTTCCTCCTACAATGAGCAGTTCTTC CASSSIRGSSYNEQFF
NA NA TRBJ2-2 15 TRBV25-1 TGTGCCAGCAGTGATCCCATCTGGGTCACCGGGGAGCTGTTTTTT CASSDPIWVTGELFF
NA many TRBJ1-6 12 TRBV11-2 TGTGCCAGCAGCAAAGACAGTTCACCCCTCCACTTT CASSKDSSPLHF
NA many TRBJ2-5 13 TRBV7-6 TGTGCCAGCAGCTCTGGGGATCAAGAGACCCAGTACTTC CASSSGDQETQYF
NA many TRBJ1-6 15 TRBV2 TGTGCCAGCAGTGAAGCGTCCCCCTTCCCATCACCCCTCCACTTT CASSEASPFPSPLHF
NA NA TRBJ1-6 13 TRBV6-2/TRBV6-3 TGTGCCAGCAGGCGGATGGGGGGGCCAACCCTCCACTTT CASRRMGGPTLHF
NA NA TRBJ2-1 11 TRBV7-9 TGTGCCAGCAGCTTTTCGATGGAGCAGTTCTTC CASSFSMEQFF
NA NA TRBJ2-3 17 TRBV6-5 TGTGCCAGCAGTTACTCCGGACTATCGGGGCAAACGTGGACGCAGTATTTT CASSYSGLSGQTWTQYF
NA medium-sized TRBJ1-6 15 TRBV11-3 TGTGCCAGCAGCTTAGGCAGCTCCTATAATTCACCCCTCCACTTT CASSLGSSYNSPLHF
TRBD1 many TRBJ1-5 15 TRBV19 TGTGCCAGTAGAGCGGACAGGGCCCTCAATCAGCCCCAGCATTTT CASRADRALNQPQHF
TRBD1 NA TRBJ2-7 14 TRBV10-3 TGTGCCATCAGTACGGGGACAGTTTCCTACGAGCAGTACTTC CAISTGTVSYEQYF
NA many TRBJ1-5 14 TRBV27 TGTGCCAGCAGTTTATTCGGTAGCAATCAGCCCCAGCATTTT CASSLFGSNQPQHF
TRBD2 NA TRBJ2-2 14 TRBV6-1 TGTGCCAGCATGGGGCGGGGGGACACCGGGGAGCTGTTTTTT CASMGRGDTGELFF
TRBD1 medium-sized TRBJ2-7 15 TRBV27 TGTGCCAGCAGTAGGGACAGGTCCCCGACCTACGAGCAGTACTTC CASSRDRSPTYEQYF
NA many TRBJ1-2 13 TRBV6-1 TGTGCCAGCGGATCGAGGAACAACTATGGCTACACCTTC CASGSRNNYGYTF
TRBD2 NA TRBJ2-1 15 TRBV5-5 TGTGCCAGCAGCTTGAGACTAGCGACCCACAATGAGCAGTTCTTC CASSLRLATHNEQFF
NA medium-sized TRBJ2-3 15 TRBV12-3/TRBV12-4 TGTGCCAGCAGTCCCGGGGCCCAGGGGGGAGATACGCAGTATTTT CASSPGAQGGDTQYF
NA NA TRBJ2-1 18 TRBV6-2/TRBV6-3 TGTGCCAGCAGTAAGATTCGAACGTTGCGGGTGAATTACGATGAGCAGTTCTTC CASSKIRTLRVNYDEQFF
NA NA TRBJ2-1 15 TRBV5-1 TGCGCCAGCAGCTTGGGCGGTAGCTGGATAGATGAGCAGTTCTTC CASSLGGSWIDEQFF
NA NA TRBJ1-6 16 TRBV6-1 TGTGCCAGCAAAGAATACCCCTTCGACGGCAATTCACCCCTCCACTTT CASKEYPFDGNSPLHF
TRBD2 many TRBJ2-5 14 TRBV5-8 TGTGCCAGCAGCTTGGAAGGCGGGAGGGAGACCCAGTACTTC CASSLEGGRETQYF
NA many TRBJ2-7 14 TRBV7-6 TGTGCCAGCAGCTTACCCGGTCCGACCTACGAGCAGTACTTC CASSLPGPTYEQYF
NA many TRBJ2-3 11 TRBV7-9 TGTGCCAGCCGCTCGGGAGATACGCAGTATTTT CASRSGDTQYF
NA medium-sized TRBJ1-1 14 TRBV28 TGTGCCAGCAGGCGTGGGGGGTTGGACACTGAAGCTTTCTTT CASRRGGLDTEAFF
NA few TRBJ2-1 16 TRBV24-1 TGTGCCACCAGTGATAAGGGAAGGGGAAGAGACAATGAGCAGTTCTTC CATSDKGRGRDNEQFF
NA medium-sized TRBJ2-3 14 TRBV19 TGTGCCAGTAGTATAGGGGGAGGTACAGATACGCAGTATTTT CASSIGGGTDTQYF
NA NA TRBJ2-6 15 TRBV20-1 TGCAGTGCTAGAGTTGCGTGGCGCGGGCCCAACGTCCTGACTTTC CSARVAWRGPNVLTF
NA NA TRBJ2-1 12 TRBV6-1 TGTGCCATCAGCCCAGGGGGGGTCGAGCAGTTCTTC CAISPGGVEQFF
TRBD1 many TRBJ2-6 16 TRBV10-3 TGTGCCATCAGTCCGGGACAGGGTTACGGGGCCAACGTCCTGACTTTC CAISPGQGYGANVLTF
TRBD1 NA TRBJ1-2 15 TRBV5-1 TGCGCCAGCAGCTTGGGACAGGGCTATGAAGATGGCTACACCTTC CASSLGQGYEDGYTF
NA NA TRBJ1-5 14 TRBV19 TGTGCCAGTAGTATAGAAAGCGGGAGGCAGCCCCAGCATTTT CASSIESGRQPQHF
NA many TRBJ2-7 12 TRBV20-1 TGCAGTGCTAGAGGCCAGGCCTACGAGCAGTACTTC CSARGQAYEQYF
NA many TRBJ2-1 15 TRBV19 TGTGCCAGTAGTATGTTTGCGGGACCCTACAATGAGCAGTTCTTC CASSMFAGPYNEQFF
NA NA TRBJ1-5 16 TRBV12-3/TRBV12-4 TGTGCCAGCAGACCTAGCGGGGGGGCTCGCACAGATACGCAGCATTTT CASRPSGGARTDTQHF
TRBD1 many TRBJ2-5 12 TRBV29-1 TGCAGCGCACGACAGGGTGGGGAGACCCAGTACTTC CSARQGGETQYF
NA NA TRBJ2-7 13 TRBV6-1 TGTGCCAGCAGGGGATCGGGGAGCTACGAGCATTACTTC CASRGSGSYEHYF
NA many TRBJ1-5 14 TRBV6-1 TGTGCCAGCAACCCGGGCCCCACGAGTCAGCCCCAGCATTTT CASNPGPTSQPQHF
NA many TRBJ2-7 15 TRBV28 TGTGCCAGCAGTTTAGCTTATACCGGCTCGGCCGAGCAGTACTTC CASSLAYTGSAEQYF
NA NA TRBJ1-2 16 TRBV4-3 TGCGCCAGCAGCCAAGATCTGGTCAGTGAAAACTATGGCTACACCTTC CASSQDLVSENYGYTF